These 2 T cell receptor beta chains share one sample of origin, sequenced in a study of T-cell reconstitution after alpha-beta-depleted transplantation in children. For TCRbeta, the library was prepared with unique molecular identifiers. One entry per CDR3 protein, called by TCRdb with MiXCR from the PCR reads. The sample lists roughly 610,000 distinct CDR3 sequences, 8% to 11% occurring once. The source was PBMCs from the stem cell graft donor, collected from the stem cell graft. These TCRs come from a human donor who donated a stem cell graft to a child with acute myeloid leukemia.

This clonotype has at least ten counts. The rearrangement uses TRBV7-2 and TRBJ2-7; 8 positions match TRBD2. J was trimmed by 1 base and V by 4 bases; bases with no gene match: 6. This CDR3 region has 15 residues. CDR1 is SGHTA and CDR2 is FQGNSA in the germline V gene. The CDR3 coding sequence is TGTGCCAGCAGCTCCTTAACTAGCGGATCCTACGAGCAGTACTTC. Protein sequence: CASSSLTSGSYEQYF.

This clonotype showed up just a few times. The genes are TRBV29-1 and TRBJ1-2; D is unclear. The CDR3 is made up of 12 amino acids. Per the germline V gene, CDR1 is SQVTM and CDR2 is ANQGSEA. V lost 6 bases, J lost 4 bases, and 12 bases lay in between. CDR3 loop: CSVETLGYGYTF. Here the CDR3 DNA reads TGCAGCGTCGAGACCCTTGGCTATGGCTACACCTTC. Full variable domain (outside the CDR3, taken from reference TRBV29-1 and TRBJ1-2): SAVISQKPSRDICQRGTSLTIQCQVDSQVTMMFWYRQQPGQSLTLIATANQGSEATYESGFVIDKFPISRPNLTFSTLTVSNMSPEDSSIYLCSVETLGYGYTFGSGTRLTVV.